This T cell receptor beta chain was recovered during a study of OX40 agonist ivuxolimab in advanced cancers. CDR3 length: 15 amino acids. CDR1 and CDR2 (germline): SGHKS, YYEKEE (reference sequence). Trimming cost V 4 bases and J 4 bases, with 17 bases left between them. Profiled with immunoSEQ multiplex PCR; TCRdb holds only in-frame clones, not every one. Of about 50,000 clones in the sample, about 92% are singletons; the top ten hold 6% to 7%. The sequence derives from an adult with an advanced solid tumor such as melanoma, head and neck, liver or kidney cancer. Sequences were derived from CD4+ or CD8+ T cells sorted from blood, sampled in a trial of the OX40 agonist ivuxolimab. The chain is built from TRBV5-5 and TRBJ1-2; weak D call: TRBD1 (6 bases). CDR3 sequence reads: CASSSRDMGIYGYTF. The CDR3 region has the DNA TGTGCCAGCAGCAGCCGGGACATGGGAATCTATGGCTACACCTTC.